This T cell receptor (beta chain) was identified in a study of cytomegalovirus exposure and HLA in healthy donors. This clone has a single count. Antigen: not known. PCR used 60 Vbeta primers and 13 Jbeta primers. Original processing methods: Later, 80 million or so unique TCR beta chains were counted in an analysis, and 10 million to 12 million of them were shared. Method: immunoSEQ multiplex PCR; TCRdb's copy keeps in-frame clones and lacks some. From that table come the V and J calls and clone size; the DNA was used to work out D and trimming. The data contain tens of thousands of clones, around 66% of them seen just once; the ten biggest clones take up 4.9%. General observations from the study: Researchers counted around 180 TCR beta chains as cytomegalovirus-associated. Most CMV-associated TCR beta chains appeared HLA-restricted in a later analysis.

Germline V gene data show CDR1 as MNHEY and CDR2 as SVGAGI. The CDR3 totals 14 residues. The V gene lost 0 bases and the J gene lost 4 bases, with 10 bases spanning the gap. The receptor was derived from a man between 60 and 75 years old in good health and CMV-seropositive. The rearrangement links TRBV6-5 to TRBJ2-7; D perhaps matches TRBD2 (6 bases). Sequenced sample: PBMCs. Here the CDR3 DNA reads TGTGCCAGCAGTTACTCCCGGGAGAGGTACGAGCAGTACTTC. Its translation: CASSYSRERYEQYF.